These T cell receptor beta chains were read from a single sample in a study of blood T cell repertoires in COVID-19. TCRdb's table, derived via immunoSEQ multiplex PCR, lists solely in-frame clones and lacks some. The sample consists of approximately 300,000 clones, around 89% of them appearing once. Sequenced sample: peripheral blood. The receptors come from a man aged 18 to 35 who had recovered from COVID-19. The CDR3 runs from the conserved cysteine through the conserved F or W.

v_gene	j_gene	CDR3aa
TRBV7-2	TRBJ1-1	CASSSDRGHRNTEAFF
TRBV6-5	TRBJ2-7	CASSYSKGRGTYEQYF
TRBV5-6	TRBJ2-7	CASSPGGALFEQYF
TRBV2	TRBJ2-3	CASSIPGITDTQYF
TRBV27	TRBJ2-1	CASSLTGGPNEQFF
TRBV6-1	TRBJ2-7	CASSGVREKIGYEQYF
TRBV19	TRBJ1-2	CASSIPSDGINYGYTF
TRBV24-1	TRBJ2-3	CATSLGPNTGTQYF
TRBV19	TRBJ1-1	CASKNIMNTEAFF
TRBV5-1	TRBJ1-2	CASSSSGTGVFGYTF
TRBV7-3	TRBJ2-1	CASSLNPTSGDEQFF
TRBV10-2	TRBJ1-2	CASSEPGGSGYTF
TRBV10-3	TRBJ1-2	CAHGTGVYNYGYTF
TRBV5-1	TRBJ1-1	CASSLLQGPGIEAFF
TRBV2	TRBJ1-5	CASTPGVNDQPQHF
TRBV24-1	TRBJ2-3	CATSDRRGSSTDTQYF
TRBV2	TRBJ1-6	CASRGEGRLSPLHF
TRBV18	TRBJ1-2	CASSPPAGQYGYTF
TRBV19	TRBJ1-5	CASSRGPSGNQPQHF
TRBV7-9	TRBJ2-7	CASSQTGQKSPYEQYF
TRBV6-2/TRBV6-3	TRBJ2-1	CASSYTGTGMWNEQFF
TRBV28	TRBJ1-2	CASTGGYGYTF
TRBV25-1	TRBJ1-1	CASSEGASGTEAFF
TRBV28	TRBJ1-5	CASSLRQGFNQPQHF
TRBV7-9	TRBJ2-3	CASSPTGQALRADTQYF
TRBV30	TRBJ2-7	CAWGNSGYEQYF
TRBV5-1	TRBJ2-7	CASSSSYEQYF
TRBV4-1	TRBJ1-1	CASNQREGDTEAFF